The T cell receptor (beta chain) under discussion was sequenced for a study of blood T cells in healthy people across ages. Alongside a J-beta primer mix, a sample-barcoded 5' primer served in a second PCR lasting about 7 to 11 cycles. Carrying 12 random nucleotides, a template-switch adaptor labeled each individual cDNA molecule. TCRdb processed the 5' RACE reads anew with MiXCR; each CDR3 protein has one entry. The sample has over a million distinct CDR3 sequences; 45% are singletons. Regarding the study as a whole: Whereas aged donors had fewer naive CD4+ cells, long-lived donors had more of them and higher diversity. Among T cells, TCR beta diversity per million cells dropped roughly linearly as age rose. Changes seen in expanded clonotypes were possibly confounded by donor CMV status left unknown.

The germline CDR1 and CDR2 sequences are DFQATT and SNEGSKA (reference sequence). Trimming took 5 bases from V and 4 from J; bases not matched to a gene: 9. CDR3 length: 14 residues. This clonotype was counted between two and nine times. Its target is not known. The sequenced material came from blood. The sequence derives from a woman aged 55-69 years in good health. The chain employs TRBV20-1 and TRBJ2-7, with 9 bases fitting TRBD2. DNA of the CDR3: TGCAGTGCTTCGAGGCTAGCGGGAATTTACGAGCAGTACTTC. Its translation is CSASRLAGIYEQYF.